This passage covers 11 T cell receptor beta chains from one sample sequenced in a study of graft-versus-host responses after intestinal transplantation. These receptors have no identified antigens. Repertoires were generated with immunoSEQ multiplex PCR, while TCRdb's copy carries only in-frame clones and drops some. The sample contains roughly 120,000 clones, over 75% of which appear only once. Here the sequenced sample was unstimulated CD4+ T cells sorted from spleen or lymph node cells, taken before intestinal transplant. Source of these receptors: a human donor who received an intestinal transplant.

This clone was observed a single time. CDR3 sequence: CASSSGGITDTQYF. The CDR3 nucleotides read TGTGCCAGCAGTTCGGGAGGGATCACAGATACGCAGTATTTT. This rearrangement joins TRBV28 to TRBJ2-3, with 8 bases fitting TRBD2. With V trimmed by 4 bases and J by 2 bases, 2 bases remained unmatched. There are 14 residues in the CDR3. Per the germline V gene, CDR1 is MDHEN and CDR2 is SYDVKM.

The V call is TRBV5-4, the J call TRBJ2-2; 8 bases map to TRBD2. V lost 4 bases to trimming and J lost 1 base; unmatched junction nucleotides: 6. The germline gives CDR1 SGHNT, CDR2 YYREEE (reference sequence). The CDR3 is made up of 16 amino acids. The CDR3 spells CASSPQSGGNTGELFF. The CDR3 DNA is TGTGCCAGCAGCCCCCAGAGCGGGGGGAACACCGGGGAGCTGTTTTTT.

This chain uses TRBV4-1 with TRBJ2-1, with TRBD2 matching over 10 bases. From germline, CDR1 is MGHRA and CDR2 YSYEKL. There are 18 residues in the CDR3. The trim removed 2 bases at V and 4 bases at J, leaving 11 bases unmatched. This CDR3 reads CASSQMGLARTAYNEQFF. DNA of the CDR3: TGCGCCAGCAGCCAAATGGGACTAGCGCGGACGGCGTACAATGAGCAGTTCTTC.

The J gene is TRBJ2-7, the V gene TRBV10-2; TRBD1 matches at 8 bases. CDR1 is WSHSY and CDR2 is SAAADI in the germline V gene. This CDR3 is built from 14 residues. Losses at the gene ends were 2 bases for V and 4 bases for J; bases not matched to a gene: 4. This chain's CDR3 is CASSEPTGEYEQYF. For the CDR3, the DNA is TGCGCCAGCAGTGAGCCGACAGGGGAGTACGAGCAGTACTTC.

The V and J genes are TRBV9 and TRBJ1-4, with 9 bases that match TRBD1. Germline V gene sequence: CDR1 SGDLS, CDR2 YYNGEE. The CDR3 is made up of 19 amino acids. With 4 bases clipped from V and 3 bases from J, the junction kept 16 bases outside the gene matches. DNA for the CDR3: TGTGCCAGCAGCCCCCTAAGCGGGACAGGGAGGGCGGCTAATGAAAAACTGTTTTTT. Translated: CASSPLSGTGRAANEKLFF.

This chain connects TRBV6-5 to TRBJ1-6, with D hard to call. Per the germline V gene, CDR1 is MNHEY and CDR2 is SVGAGI. Deletions cut 5 bases from V and 8 bases from J, with 13 bases between. This CDR3 contains 14 residues. CDR3 region: CASSRLFPHSPLHF. The CDR3 nucleotides are TGTGCCAGCAGTCGACTTTTCCCCCATTCACCCCTCCACTTT.

This chain connects TRBV7-2 to TRBJ2-2, with 9 bases lining up with TRBD2. The junction had 8 bases not matched to a gene; V was cut back by 5 bases and J by 7 bases. The CDR3 is made up of 15 amino acids. The germline gives CDR1 SGHTA, CDR2 FQGNSA. CDR3 in amino acids: CASSLFSGGFGELFF. CDR3 sequence (DNA): TGTGCCAGCAGCCTCTTTAGCGGGGGATTCGGGGAGCTGTTTTTT.

The J gene is TRBJ2-5, the V gene TRBV5-1; D might be TRBD1 (5 bases). V gave up 0 bases and J gave up 4 bases, with 10 bases separating them. CDR1 and CDR2 (germline): SGHRS, YFSETQ. The CDR3 length is 14 residues. The CDR3 is CASSLAGLGETQYF. CDR3 in DNA: TGCGCCAGCAGCTTGGCAGGGTTGGGAGAGACCCAGTACTTC.

The V gene is TRBV15, the J gene TRBJ2-1; tentatively, D is TRBD2 (5 bases). CDR3 length equals 15 residues. The germline gives CDR1 LNHNV, CDR2 YYDKDF (reference sequence). V lost 6 bases and J 3 bases, leaving 15 bases between the germline ends. CDR3 DNA: TGTGCCACCAGTAGCCGAGGGAAATACTACAATGAGCAGTTCTTC. Protein: CATSSRGKYYNEQFF.

The chain carries TRBV7-3 and TRBJ1-1; 7 bases line up with TRBD1. Germline values: CDR1 SGHTA, CDR2 FQGTGA. V shed 2 bases and J 1 base; nucleotides not matched to a gene: 10. This CDR3 has 17 residues. This CDR3 reads CASSLDPWTGRNTEAFF. Written as DNA, the CDR3 is TGTGCCAGCAGCTTAGACCCCTGGACAGGACGGAACACTGAAGCTTTCTTT.

V gene TRBV7-2 combines with J gene TRBJ2-3, with a tentative D call TRBD1 (6 bases). Trimming removed 0 bases from V and 2 bases from J, with 6 bases in between. The CDR3 length is 14 residues. Germline CDR1 reads SGHTA; CDR2 reads FQGNSA. CDR3 bases: TGTGCCAGCAGCTTAGCGGGGGCCACAGATACGCAGTATTTT. Residues: CASSLAGATDTQYF.